This T cell receptor (beta chain) is from a study of shared clonotypes between healthy human individuals. The wider study: For every donor, three CD4 naive, three CD4 memory, two CD8 naive and one CD8 memory plates were used.

Study-level findings and limits: Rarefaction exposed incomplete sorted-subset sequencing despite large depth.

Naive CD8 cells lacked CD45RO, underwent positive selection for CCR7 and left out terminally differentiated effector memory CD45RA+ cells. From germline, CDR1 is MNHEY and CDR2 SVGAGI. V lost 1 base and J lost 0, with 8 bases in between. The CDR3 consists of 15 residues. The deep-level immunoSEQ assay was used. The assay was immunoSEQ multiplex PCR, and TCRdb's table has in-frame clones only and misses some. The sample lists millions of clones, 93% seen once, with around 1.7% in the top ten. A remark on this clone: Its target is not known. Within the sample, other DNA sequences also encode this same CDR3.

The origin of this receptor is a man between 18 and 29 years old in good health. Some clones in this sample may be carry-over from other donors' samples. What was sequenced was naive CD8+ T cells from PBMCs. V gene TRBV6-5 combines with J gene TRBJ2-3, with D maybe TRBD2 (5 bases). Here the CDR3 reads CASSYFGGSTDTQYF. In DNA form, the CDR3 reads TGTGCCAGCAGTTACTTCGGCGGGAGCACAGATACGCAGTATTTT.